Included here is one T cell receptor beta chain sequence, with context. This sample stems from a study of blood T cell repertoires in COVID-19. Trimming cost V 2 bases and J 6 bases; bases outside gene matches: 7. The CDR3 covers 13 residues. The germline gives CDR1 GTSNPN, CDR2 SVGIG (reference sequence). Measured with immunoSEQ multiplex PCR; TCRdb has only the in-frame clones, and not every one. The repertoire holds more than 150,000 clones, with 70% to 85% as singletons. The rearrangement uses TRBV30 and TRBJ2-7, with TRBD2 matching over 7 bases. Sequencing was performed on PBMCs or T cells enriched from blood (not recorded which). The sequence came from a woman in her forties or fifties who had recovered from COVID-19. Written as DNA, the CDR3 is TGTGCCTGGAGTAGGGGAGGGGAGGGCGAGCAGTACTTC. It yields the protein CAWSRGGEGEQYF.